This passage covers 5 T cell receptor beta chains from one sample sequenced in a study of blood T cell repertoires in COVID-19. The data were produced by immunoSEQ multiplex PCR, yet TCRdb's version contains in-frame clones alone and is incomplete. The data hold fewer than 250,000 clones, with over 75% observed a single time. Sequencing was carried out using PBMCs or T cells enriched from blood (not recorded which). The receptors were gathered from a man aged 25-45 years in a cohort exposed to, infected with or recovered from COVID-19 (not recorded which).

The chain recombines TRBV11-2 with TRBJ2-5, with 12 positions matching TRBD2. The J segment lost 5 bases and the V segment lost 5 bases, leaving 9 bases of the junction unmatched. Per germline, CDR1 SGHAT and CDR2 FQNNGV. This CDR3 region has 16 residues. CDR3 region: CASSADATSGGETQYF. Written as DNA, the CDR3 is TGTGCCAGCAGCGCCGATGCAACTAGCGGGGGGGAGACCCAGTACTTC.

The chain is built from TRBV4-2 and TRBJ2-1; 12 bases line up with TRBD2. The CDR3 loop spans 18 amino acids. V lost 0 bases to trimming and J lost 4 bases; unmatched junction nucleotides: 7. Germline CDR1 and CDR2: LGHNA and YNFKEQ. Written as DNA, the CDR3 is TGTGCCAGCAGCCAAGATCTCCGGCTAGCGGGAGGGTACAATGAGCAGTTCTTC. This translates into CASSQDLRLAGGYNEQFF.

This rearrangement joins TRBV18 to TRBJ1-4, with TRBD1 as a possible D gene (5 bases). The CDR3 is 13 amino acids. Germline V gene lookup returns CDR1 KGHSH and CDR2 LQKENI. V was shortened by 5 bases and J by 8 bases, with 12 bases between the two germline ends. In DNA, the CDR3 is TGTGCCAGCTCATCAGGGTTAAAGGAAAAACTGTTTTTT. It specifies CASSSGLKEKLFF.

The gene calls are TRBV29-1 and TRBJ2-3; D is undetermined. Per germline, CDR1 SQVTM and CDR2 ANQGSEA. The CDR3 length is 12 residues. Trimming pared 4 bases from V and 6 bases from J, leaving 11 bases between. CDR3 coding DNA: TGCAGCGTTGGTCCCGGAGTGGATACGCAGTATTTT. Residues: CSVGPGVDTQYF.

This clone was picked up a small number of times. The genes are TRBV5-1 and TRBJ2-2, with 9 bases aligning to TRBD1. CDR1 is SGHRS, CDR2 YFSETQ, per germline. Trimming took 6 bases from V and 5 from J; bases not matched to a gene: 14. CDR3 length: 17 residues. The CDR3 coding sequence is TGCGCCAGCAACCTGGGTGGGACAGGGCCATATACCGGGGAGCTGTTTTTT. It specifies CASNLGGTGPYTGELFF.